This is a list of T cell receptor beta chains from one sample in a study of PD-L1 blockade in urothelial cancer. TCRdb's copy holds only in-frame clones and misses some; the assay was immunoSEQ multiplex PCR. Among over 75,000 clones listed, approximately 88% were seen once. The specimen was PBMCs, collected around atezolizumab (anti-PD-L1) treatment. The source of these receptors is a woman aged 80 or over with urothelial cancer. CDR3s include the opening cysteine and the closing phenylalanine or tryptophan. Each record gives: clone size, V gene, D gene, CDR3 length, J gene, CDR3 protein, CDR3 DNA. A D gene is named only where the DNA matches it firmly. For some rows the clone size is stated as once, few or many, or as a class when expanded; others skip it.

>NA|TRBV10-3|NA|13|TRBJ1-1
CAITDDSYTEAFF
TGTGCCATCACCGACGATAGCTACACTGAAGCTTTCTTT
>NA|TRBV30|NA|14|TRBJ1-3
CAWSATASGNTIYF
TGTGCCTGGAGTGCGACAGCCTCTGGAAACACCATATATTTT
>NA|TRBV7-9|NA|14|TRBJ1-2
CASSSDSPQGGYTF
TGTGCCAGCAGCTCGGACAGTCCCCAAGGGGGCTACACCTTC
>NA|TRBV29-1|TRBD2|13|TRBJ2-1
CSVGTSGRAGEFF
TGCAGCGTGGGGACTAGCGGGAGGGCCGGGGAGTTCTTC
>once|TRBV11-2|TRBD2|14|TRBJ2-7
CASSLEAGVYEQYF
TGTGCCAGCAGCTTAGAAGCGGGAGTCTACGAGCAGTACTTC
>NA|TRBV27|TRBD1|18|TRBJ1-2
CASSPTTGQGAGDYGYTF
TGTGCCAGCAGTCCGACCACCGGACAGGGGGCGGGGGACTATGGCTACACCTTC
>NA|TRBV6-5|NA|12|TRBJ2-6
CASSRGANVLTF
TGTGCCAGCAGCCGTGGGGCCAACGTCCTGACTTTC
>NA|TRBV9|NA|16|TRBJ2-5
CASSVVRFGGKETQYF
TGTGCCAGCAGCGTAGTTCGATTTGGCGGGAAAGAGACCCAGTACTTC
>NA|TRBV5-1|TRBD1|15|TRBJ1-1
CASSEPGQGATEAFF
TGCGCCAGCAGTGAACCGGGACAGGGCGCCACTGAAGCTTTCTTT
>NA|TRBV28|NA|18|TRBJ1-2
CASSSVGAGALLNYGYTF
TGTGCCAGCAGTTCCGTTGGAGCAGGGGCACTCCTTAACTATGGCTACACCTTC
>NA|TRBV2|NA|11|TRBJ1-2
CASSPNYGYTF
TGTGCCAGCAGTCCGAACTATGGCTACACCTTC
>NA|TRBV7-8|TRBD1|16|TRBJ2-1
CASSSTGGGSYNEQFF
TGTGCCAGCAGTTCTACAGGGGGCGGTTCCTACAATGAGCAGTTCTTC
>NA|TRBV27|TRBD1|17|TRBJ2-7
CASSFSYRTGPNYEQYF
TGTGCCAGCAGTTTTTCATACCGGACAGGCCCTAACTACGAGCAGTACTTC
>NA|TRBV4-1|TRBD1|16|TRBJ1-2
CASSQGATGFDYGYTF
TGCGCCAGCAGCCAAGGTGCGACAGGGTTCGACTATGGCTACACCTTC
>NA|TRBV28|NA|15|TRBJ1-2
CASSLGSGDRYGYTF
TGTGCCAGCAGTTTGGGATCAGGGGACCGCTATGGCTACACCTTC
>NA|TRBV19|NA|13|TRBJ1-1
CASSLNAETEAFF
TGTGCCAGTAGCCTTAACGCTGAGACTGAAGCTTTCTTT